A selection of T cell receptor beta chains follows, all from one sample in a study of blood T cell repertoires in COVID-19. Profiling relied on immunoSEQ multiplex PCR, and the TCRdb table lists in-frame clones only, not all of them. The sample holds about 160,000 clones, approximately 86% seen once. What was sequenced was peripheral blood. The receptors derive from a woman aged 80 or over with active or convalescent COVID-19. Each CDR3 is given with its conserved first and last residue. D genes are given only for firm matches. The size entry is marked missing in some rows and otherwise reads once, few, many or a size class.

CDR3 protein | CDR3 DNA | D gene | V gene | clone size | J gene
CASSSQASGKTGELFF | TGTGCCAGCAGCTCCCAGGCTAGCGGGAAAACCGGGGAGCTGTTTTTT | TRBD2 | TRBV7-9 | - | TRBJ2-2
CASSEGLLNEQFF | TGTGCCAGCAGTGAAGGGCTTCTCAATGAGCAGTTCTTC | - | TRBV2 | - | TRBJ2-1
CASSQEPGSPHYGYTF | TGCGCCAGCAGCCAAGAGCCGGGATCCCCCCACTATGGCTACACCTTC | - | TRBV4-1 | few | TRBJ1-2
CASSDLDNNEKLFF | TGTGCCAGCAGTGATTTGGACAATAATGAAAAACTGTTTTTT | - | TRBV2 | - | TRBJ1-4
CASRAAGSTEAFF | TGTGCCAGCAGGGCCGCGGGGAGCACTGAAGCTTTCTTT | - | TRBV28 | few | TRBJ1-1
CASSAGGTRTYEQYF | TGTGCCAGCAGCGCTGGGGGGACTAGGACCTACGAGCAGTACTTC | TRBD2 | TRBV9 | - | TRBJ2-7
CASSQSVVSGNTIYF | TGTGCCAGCAGCCAATCGGTAGTCTCTGGAAACACCATATATTTT | - | TRBV3-1/TRBV3-2 | - | TRBJ1-3
CASSSLDSVLEQYF | TGTGCCAGCAGCTCCCTCGACTCAGTCTTGGAGCAGTACTTC | - | TRBV7-6 | - | TRBJ2-7
CASSVLAGGETQYF | TGTGCCAGCAGCGTACTAGCGGGAGGTGAGACCCAGTACTTC | TRBD2 | TRBV9 | - | TRBJ2-5
CASSLRGGRGINEQFF | TGCGCCAGCAGCTTGCGAGGCGGGAGAGGTATTAATGAGCAGTTCTTC | TRBD2 | TRBV5-1 | few | TRBJ2-1
CSVTGQGFNQPQHF | TGCAGCGTGACCGGACAGGGATTTAATCAGCCCCAGCATTTT | TRBD1 | TRBV29-1 | once | TRBJ1-5
CASSHRGVVYEQYF | TGTGCCAGCAGCCACCGGGGAGTAGTGTACGAGCAGTACTTC | - | TRBV11-2 | - | TRBJ2-7
CASSHPGETDRVNQPQHF | TGCGCCAGCAGTCATCCCGGGGAGACGGACAGGGTGAATCAGCCCCAGCATTTT | TRBD1 | TRBV23-1 | - | TRBJ1-5
CASSFGQGSGEQYF | TGCGCCAGCAGCTTCGGACAGGGTAGCGGCGAGCAGTACTTC | TRBD1 | TRBV5-1 | - | TRBJ2-7
CASSPERRSSNQPQHF | TGTGCCAGCAGCCCCGAGAGAAGATCTAGCAATCAGCCCCAGCATTTT | - | TRBV7-2 | - | TRBJ1-5
CAWSTGVSTDTQYF | TGTGCCTGGTCTACGGGAGTCTCCACAGATACGCAGTATTTT | - | TRBV30 | - | TRBJ2-3
CASSQMTSLPMALHF | TGCGCCAGCAGCCAAATGACATCCCTCCCCATGGCTCTCCACTTT | - | TRBV4-1 | - | TRBJ1-6
CASSLARQNTEAFF | TGCGCCAGCAGCTTGGCCAGACAGAACACTGAAGCTTTCTTT | - | TRBV5-1 | - | TRBJ1-1
CASQRRGRVDTIYF | TGTGCCAGCCAGCGAAGGGGGCGTGTGGACACCATATATTTT | - | TRBV21-1 | few | TRBJ1-3
CASSLFRASGTDNEQFF | TGTGCCAGCAGCTTATTCCGGGCTAGCGGGACCGACAATGAGCAGTTCTTC | TRBD2 | TRBV7-3 | - | TRBJ2-1
CASSMTSSYEQYF | TGTGCCAGTAGTATGACTAGCTCCTACGAGCAGTACTTC | - | TRBV19 | - | TRBJ2-7
CASSDGLATDTQYF | TGTGCCAGCAGTGACGGACTAGCCACAGATACGCAGTATTTT | TRBD2 | TRBV6-4 | - | TRBJ2-3
CASSVGGMRGSSPLHF | TGCGCCAGCAGTGTCGGGGGGATGAGAGGTTCTTCACCCCTCCACTTT | - | TRBV10-2 | - | TRBJ1-6
CASSLNALTYEQYF | TGCGCCAGCAGCTTGAACGCACTAACCTACGAGCAGTACTTC | - | TRBV5-1 | - | TRBJ2-7
CASSQAGNQPQHF | TGTGCCAGCAGCCAAGCGGGGAATCAGCCCCAGCATTTT | - | TRBV3-1/TRBV3-2 | few | TRBJ1-5
CASSRRTGSDEAFF | TGTGCCAGCAGCCGCCGGACAGGGTCGGATGAAGCTTTCTTT | TRBD1 | TRBV6-6 | - | TRBJ1-1
CASSLGLAGDVSTDTQYF | TGCGCCAGCAGCTTGGGACTAGCGGGGGACGTTAGCACAGATACGCAGTATTTT | TRBD2 | TRBV5-1 | - | TRBJ2-3
CASTKTAGQKTFTDTQYF | TGTGCCAGCACAAAAACCGCGGGGCAGAAGACTTTCACAGATACGCAGTATTTT | - | TRBV11-2 | - | TRBJ2-3
CASSLTGGDSPLHF | TGCGCCAGCAGCTTGACAGGGGGCGATTCACCCCTCCACTTT | TRBD1 | TRBV5-1 | - | TRBJ1-6
CASSSPREVNTIYF | TGTGCCAGCAGTTCCCCCAGGGAGGTCAACACCATATATTTT | - | TRBV6-5 | - | TRBJ1-3
CASSVSGNTEAFF | TGTGCCAGCAGTGTCTCAGGAAACACTGAAGCTTTCTTT | - | TRBV2 | - | TRBJ1-1
CASSLASTGNTEAFF | TGTGCCAGCAGCCTCGCCTCCACAGGGAACACTGAAGCTTTCTTT | - | TRBV11-3 | - | TRBJ1-1
CASSRHKDTMTGELFF | TGTGCCAGCAGCAGGCATAAGGACACCATGACCGGGGAGCTGTTTTTT | - | TRBV21-1 | - | TRBJ2-2
CASSATGLAGTEQYF | TGTGCCAGCAGCGCGACCGGACTAGCGGGAACCGAGCAGTACTTC | TRBD2 | TRBV4-2 | - | TRBJ2-7
CASSVGPGRQDEQFF | TGCGCCAGCAGCGTTGGACCCGGGAGGCAGGATGAGCAGTTCTTC | TRBD2 | TRBV5-1 | - | TRBJ2-1
CASGSPETGLNEQFF | TGTGCCAGTGGCTCCCCGGAGACAGGGCTAAATGAGCAGTTCTTC | TRBD1 | TRBV6-5 | once | TRBJ2-1
CASSSDRGSPLHF | TGTGCCAGCTCCAGTGACAGGGGTTCACCCCTCCACTTT | TRBD1 | TRBV18 | - | TRBJ1-6
CASSSTGDTEAFF | TGTGCCAGCAGTTCGACAGGGGACACTGAAGCTTTCTTT | TRBD1 | TRBV12-3/TRBV12-4 | - | TRBJ1-1
CSVKTDPYEQYF | TGCAGCGTCAAAACAGACCCTTACGAGCAGTACTTC | - | TRBV29-1 | - | TRBJ2-7
CASSPPGLAGQETQYF | TGTGCCAGCTCACCACCGGGACTAGCTGGCCAAGAGACCCAGTACTTC | TRBD2 | TRBV18 | once | TRBJ2-5
CATNKTTGRGMNTEAFF | TGTGCCACCAACAAAACCACAGGGAGGGGGATGAACACTGAAGCTTTCTTT | - | TRBV24-1 | - | TRBJ1-1
CASSYQQGAGEKLFF | TGTGCCAGCAGCTACCAACAGGGGGCTGGTGAAAAACTGTTTTTT | TRBD1 | TRBV7-6 | - | TRBJ1-4
CASSSRDRNYEQYF | TGTGCCAGCAGCAGCCGGGACAGGAATTACGAGCAGTACTTC | - | TRBV21-1 | - | TRBJ2-7
CATRRDRNTDTQYF | TGTGCCACCCGGAGGGACAGAAACACAGATACGCAGTATTTT | - | TRBV5-8 | - | TRBJ2-3
CASSSQGSETEAFF | TGTGCCAGCAGCTCACAGGGTTCTGAGACTGAAGCTTTCTTT | - | TRBV11-3 | - | TRBJ1-1
CASSLTGGTEAFF | TGCGCCAGCAGTCTGACAGGGGGAACTGAAGCTTTCTTT | TRBD1 | TRBV10-1 | - | TRBJ1-1
CASSLGLAAYEQYF | TGTGCCAGCAGCTTAGGACTAGCGGCCTACGAGCAGTACTTC | TRBD2 | TRBV7-2 | - | TRBJ2-7
CASSAEGGGNQPQHF | TGTGCCAGCAGCGCCGAGGGGGGAGGGAATCAGCCCCAGCATTTT | - | TRBV2 | - | TRBJ1-5